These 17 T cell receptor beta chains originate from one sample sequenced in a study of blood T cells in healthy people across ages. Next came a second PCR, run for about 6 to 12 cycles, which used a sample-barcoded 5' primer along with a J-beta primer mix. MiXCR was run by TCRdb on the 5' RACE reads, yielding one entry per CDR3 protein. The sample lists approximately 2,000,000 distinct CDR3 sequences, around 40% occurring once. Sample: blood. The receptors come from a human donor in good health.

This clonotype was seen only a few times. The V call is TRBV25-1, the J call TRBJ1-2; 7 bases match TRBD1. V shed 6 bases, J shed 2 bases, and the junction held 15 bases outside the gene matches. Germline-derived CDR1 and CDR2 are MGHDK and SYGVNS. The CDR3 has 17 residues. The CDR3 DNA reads TGTGCCAGCAGACACGACAGGGATCTGGGGGTAAACTATGGCTACACCTTC. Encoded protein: CASRHDRDLGVNYGYTF.

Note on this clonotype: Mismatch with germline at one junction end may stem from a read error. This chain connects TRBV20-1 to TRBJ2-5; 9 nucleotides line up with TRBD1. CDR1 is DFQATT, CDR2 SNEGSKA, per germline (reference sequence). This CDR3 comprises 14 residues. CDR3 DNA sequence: TGCAGTGCTAGAGATCACAGGGGGCATGAGACCAAGTACTTC. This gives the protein CSARDHRGHETKYF.

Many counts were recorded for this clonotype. The CDR3 DNA reads as TGTGCCAGCAGCCTTCGGACTAGCGGGGAAGAGACCCAGTACTTC. Encoded protein: CASSLRTSGEETQYF. This rearrangement joins TRBV11-2 to TRBJ2-5; TRBD2 matches 12 bases. The CDR3 sequence is 15 residues long. V lost 5 bases and J lost 3; bases outside the gene matches: 4. Germline loops: CDR1 SGHAT, CDR2 FQNNGV.

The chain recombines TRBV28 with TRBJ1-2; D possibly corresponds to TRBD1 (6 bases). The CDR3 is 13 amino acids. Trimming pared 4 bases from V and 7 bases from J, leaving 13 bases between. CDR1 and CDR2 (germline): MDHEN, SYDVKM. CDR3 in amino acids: CASSSWAGAGYTF. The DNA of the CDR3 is TGTGCCAGCAGTTCGTGGGCAGGGGCTGGCTACACCTTC.

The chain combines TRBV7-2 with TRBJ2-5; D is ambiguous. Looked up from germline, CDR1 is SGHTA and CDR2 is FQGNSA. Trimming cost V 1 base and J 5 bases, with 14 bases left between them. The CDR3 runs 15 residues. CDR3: CASSLGGGEIETQYF. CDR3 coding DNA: TGTGCCAGCAGCTTAGGTGGCGGTGAGATCGAGACCCAGTACTTC. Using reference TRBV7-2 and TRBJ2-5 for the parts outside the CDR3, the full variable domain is GAGVSQSPSNKVTEKGKDVELRCDPISGHTALYWYRQSLGQGLEFLIYFQGNSAPDKSGLPSDRFSAERTGGSVSTLTIQRTQQEDSAVYLCASSLGGGEIETQYFGPGTRLLVL.

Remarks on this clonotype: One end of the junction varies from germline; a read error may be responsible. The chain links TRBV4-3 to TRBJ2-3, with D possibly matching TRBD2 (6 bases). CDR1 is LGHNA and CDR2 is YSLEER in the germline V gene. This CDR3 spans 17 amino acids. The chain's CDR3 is CAGSQGIWGDRTDTQYF. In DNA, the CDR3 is TGCGCCGGCAGCCAAGGGATCTGGGGGGACCGCACAGATACGCAGTATTTT.

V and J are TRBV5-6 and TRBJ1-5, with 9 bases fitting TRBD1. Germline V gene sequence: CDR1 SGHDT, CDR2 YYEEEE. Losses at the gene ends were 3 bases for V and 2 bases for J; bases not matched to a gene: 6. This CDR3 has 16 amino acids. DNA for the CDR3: TGTGCCAGCAGCTCCTCTACAGGGGGCGGCAATCAGCCCCAGCATTTT. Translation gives CASSSSTGGGNQPQHF. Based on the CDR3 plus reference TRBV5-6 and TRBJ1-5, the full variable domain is DAGVTQSPTHLIKTRGQQVTLRCSPKSGHDTVSWYQQALGQGPQFIFQYYEEEERQRGNFPDRFSGHQFPNYSSELNVNALLLGDSALYLCASSSSTGGGNQPQHFGDGTRLSIL.

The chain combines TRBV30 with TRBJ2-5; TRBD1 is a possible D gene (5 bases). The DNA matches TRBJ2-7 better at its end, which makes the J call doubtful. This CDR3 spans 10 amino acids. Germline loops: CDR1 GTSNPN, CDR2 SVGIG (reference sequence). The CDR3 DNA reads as TGTGCCTGGGGAAGGGGCGAGCAGTACTTC. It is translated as CAWGRGEQYF.

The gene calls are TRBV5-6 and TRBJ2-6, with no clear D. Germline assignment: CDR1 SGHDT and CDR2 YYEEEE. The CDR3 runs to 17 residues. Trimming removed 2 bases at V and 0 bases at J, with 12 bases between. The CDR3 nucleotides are TGTGCCAGCAGCTTAGGGCAGGTTGACTCTGGGGCCAACGTCCTGACTTTC. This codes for CASSLGQVDSGANVLTF. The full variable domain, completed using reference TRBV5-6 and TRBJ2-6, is DAGVTQSPTHLIKTRGQQVTLRCSPKSGHDTVSWYQQALGQGPQFIFQYYEEEERQRGNFPDRFSGHQFPNYSSELNVNALLLGDSALYLCASSLGQVDSGANVLTFGAGSRLTVL.

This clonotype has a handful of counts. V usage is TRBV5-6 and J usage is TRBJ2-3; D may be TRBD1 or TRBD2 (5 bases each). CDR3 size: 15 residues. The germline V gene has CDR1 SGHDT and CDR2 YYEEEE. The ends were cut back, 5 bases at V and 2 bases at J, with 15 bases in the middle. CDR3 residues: CASSFYRGFTDTQYF. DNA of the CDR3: TGTGCCAGCAGTTTCTACCGGGGCTTCACAGATACGCAGTATTTT.

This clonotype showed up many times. The CDR3 DNA follows: TGCAGTGCTTCGACAGGGACCCAAGAGACCCAGTACTTC. The encoded protein is CSASTGTQETQYF. J is TRBJ2-5 and V is TRBV20-1, with TRBD1 identical over 7 bases. Per germline, CDR1 DFQATT and CDR2 SNEGSKA (reference sequence). The CDR3 is 13 amino acids. V shed 5 bases, J shed 1 base, and the junction held 4 bases outside the gene matches.

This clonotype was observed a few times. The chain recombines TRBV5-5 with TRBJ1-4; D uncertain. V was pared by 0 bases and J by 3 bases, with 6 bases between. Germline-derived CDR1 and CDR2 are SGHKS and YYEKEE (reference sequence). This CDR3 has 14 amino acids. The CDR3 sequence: CASSLVSSNEKLFF. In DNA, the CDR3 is TGTGCCAGCAGCTTGGTCAGCTCTAATGAAAAACTGTTTTTT.

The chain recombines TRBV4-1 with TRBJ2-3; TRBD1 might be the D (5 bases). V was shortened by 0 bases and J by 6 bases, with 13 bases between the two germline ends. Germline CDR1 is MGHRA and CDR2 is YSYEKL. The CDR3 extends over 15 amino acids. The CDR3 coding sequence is TGCGCCAGCAGCCAAGATTTATCCCCAGGGGATACGCAGTATTTT. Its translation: CASSQDLSPGDTQYF.

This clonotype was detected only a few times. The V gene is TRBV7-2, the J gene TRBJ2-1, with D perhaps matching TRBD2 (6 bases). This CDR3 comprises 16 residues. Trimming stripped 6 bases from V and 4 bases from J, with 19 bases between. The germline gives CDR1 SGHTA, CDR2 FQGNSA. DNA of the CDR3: TGTGCCAGCAGTAGCCGGCGGGGTCTAGGATACAATGAGCAGTTCTTC. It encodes CASSSRRGLGYNEQFF. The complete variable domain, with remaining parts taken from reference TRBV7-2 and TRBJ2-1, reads GAGVSQSPSNKVTEKGKDVELRCDPISGHTALYWYRQSLGQGLEFLIYFQGNSAPDKSGLPSDRFSAERTGGSVSTLTIQRTQQEDSAVYLCASSSRRGLGYNEQFFGPGTRLTVL.

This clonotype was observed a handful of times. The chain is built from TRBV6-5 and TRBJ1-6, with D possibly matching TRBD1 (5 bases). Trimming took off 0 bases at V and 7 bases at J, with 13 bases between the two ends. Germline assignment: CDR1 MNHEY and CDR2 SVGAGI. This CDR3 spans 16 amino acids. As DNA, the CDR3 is TGTGCCAGCAGTTACTCTTGGGTCGGGGGAAATTCACCCCTCCACTTT. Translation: CASSYSWVGGNSPLHF.

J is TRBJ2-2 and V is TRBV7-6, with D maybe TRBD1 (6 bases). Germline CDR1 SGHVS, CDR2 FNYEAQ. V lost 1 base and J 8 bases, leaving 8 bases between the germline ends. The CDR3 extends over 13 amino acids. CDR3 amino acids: CASSLGQAGELFF. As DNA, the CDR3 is TGTGCCAGCAGCTTAGGACAGGCTGGGGAGCTGTTTTTT.

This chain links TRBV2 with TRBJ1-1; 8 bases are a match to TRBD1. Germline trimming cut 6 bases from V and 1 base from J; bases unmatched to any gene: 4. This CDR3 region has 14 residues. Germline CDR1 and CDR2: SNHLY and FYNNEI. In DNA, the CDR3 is TGTGCCAGCAGCACAGGGGGGAGGAACACTGAAGCTTTCTTT. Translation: CASSTGGRNTEAFF.